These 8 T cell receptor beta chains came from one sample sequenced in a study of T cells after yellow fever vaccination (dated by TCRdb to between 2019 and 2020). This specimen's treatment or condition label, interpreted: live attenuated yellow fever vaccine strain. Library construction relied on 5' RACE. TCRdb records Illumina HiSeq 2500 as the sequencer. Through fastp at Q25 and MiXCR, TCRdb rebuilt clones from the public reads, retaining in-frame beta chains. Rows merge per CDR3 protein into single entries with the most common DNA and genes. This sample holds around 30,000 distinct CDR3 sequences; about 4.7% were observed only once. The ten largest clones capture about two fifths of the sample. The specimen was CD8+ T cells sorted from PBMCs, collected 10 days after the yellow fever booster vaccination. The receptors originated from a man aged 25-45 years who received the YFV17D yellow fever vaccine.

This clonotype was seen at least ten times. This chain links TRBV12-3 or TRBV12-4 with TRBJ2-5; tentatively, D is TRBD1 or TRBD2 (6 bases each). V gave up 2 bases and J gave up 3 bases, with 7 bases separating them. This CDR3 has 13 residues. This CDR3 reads CASSLRGEETQYF. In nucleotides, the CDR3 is TGTGCCAGCAGTTTAAGGGGGGAAGAGACCCAGTACTTC.

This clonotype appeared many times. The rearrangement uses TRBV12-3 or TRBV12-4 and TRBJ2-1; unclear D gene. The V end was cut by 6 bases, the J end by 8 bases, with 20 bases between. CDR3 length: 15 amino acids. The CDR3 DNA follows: TGTGCCAGCAGCCCGTCCCCGTCCCTTGGGGATGAGCAGTTCTTC. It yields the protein CASSPSPSLGDEQFF.

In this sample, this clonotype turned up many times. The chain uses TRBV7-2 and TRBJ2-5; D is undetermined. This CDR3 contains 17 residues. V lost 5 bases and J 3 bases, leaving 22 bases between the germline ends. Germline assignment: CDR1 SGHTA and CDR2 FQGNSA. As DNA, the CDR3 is TGTGCCAGCAGCCCCTCGCGAGGTCCCTTATACGAAGAGACCCAGTACTTC. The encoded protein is CASSPSRGPLYEETQYF. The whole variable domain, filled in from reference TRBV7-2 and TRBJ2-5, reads GAGVSQSPSNKVTEKGKDVELRCDPISGHTALYWYRQSLGQGLEFLIYFQGNSAPDKSGLPSDRFSAERTGGSVSTLTIQRTQQEDSAVYLCASSPSRGPLYEETQYFGPGTRLLVL.

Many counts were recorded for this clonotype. In DNA, the CDR3 is TGTGCCAGTAGTCCGATCGGATTAGTCGTGTCCTACAATGAGCAGTTCTTC. As protein: CASSPIGLVVSYNEQFF. V is TRBV19 and J is TRBJ2-1; no reliable D call. CDR1 and CDR2 from the germline V gene are LNHDA and SQIVND (reference sequence). Trimming left V 5 bases short and J 1 base short, with 18 bases between. The CDR3 totals 17 residues.

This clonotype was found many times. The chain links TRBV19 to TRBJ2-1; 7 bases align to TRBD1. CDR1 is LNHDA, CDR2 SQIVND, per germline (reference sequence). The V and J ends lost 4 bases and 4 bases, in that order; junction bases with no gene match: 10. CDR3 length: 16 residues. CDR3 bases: TGTGCCAGTAGTAGCGTCCGGGACAGCGCTTACAATGAGCAGTTCTTC. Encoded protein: CASSSVRDSAYNEQFF.

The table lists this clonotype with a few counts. The CDR3 DNA sequence: TGTGCCAGCAGTGGGGGGGGGCGAAATTATAATAGCAATCAGCCCCAGCATTTT. Protein product: CASSGGGRNYNSNQPQHF. The rearrangement joins TRBV6-1 to TRBJ1-5, with D possibly being TRBD1 (6 bases). CDR3 length: 18 amino acids. CDR1 and CDR2 (germline): MNHNS, SASEGT. V shed 4 bases and J shed 0 bases, with 19 bases lying between them.

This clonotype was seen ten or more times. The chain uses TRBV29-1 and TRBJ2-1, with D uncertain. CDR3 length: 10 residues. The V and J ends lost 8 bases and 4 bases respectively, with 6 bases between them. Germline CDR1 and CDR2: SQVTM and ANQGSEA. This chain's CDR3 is CSIEYNEQFF. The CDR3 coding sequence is TGCAGCATAGAATACAATGAGCAGTTCTTC.

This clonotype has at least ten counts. The CDR3 spells CATSRDLTAHGVYEQYF. The CDR3 bases are TGTGCCACCAGCAGAGATCTCACAGCACACGGGGTGTACGAGCAGTACTTC. V is TRBV15 and J is TRBJ2-7, with D tentatively TRBD2 (5 bases). Germline V lookup: CDR1 LNHNV, CDR2 YYDKDF (reference sequence). Trimming cost V 0 bases and J 4 bases, with 19 bases left between them. The length of the CDR3 is 17 residues.